Below are 3 T cell receptor beta chains sequenced from a single sample in a study of blood T cell repertoires in COVID-19. Libraries were prepared by immunoSEQ multiplex PCR; TCRdb keeps only in-frame clonotypes and omits some of them. The data show about 28,000 clones, 84% seen once. The sequenced material came from peripheral blood. Receptors originate from a man between 70 and 80 years old with active COVID-19.

The CDR3 sequence: CASRKVGEETQYF. The CDR3 nucleotides are TGCGCCAGCCGGAAGGTTGGGGAGGAGACCCAGTACTTC. The gene calls are TRBV10-2 and TRBJ2-5, with D tentatively TRBD2 (5 bases). Trimming shortened V by 8 bases and J by 5 bases, and 15 bases separated the two germline ends. The CDR3 is 13 residues long. Per germline, CDR1 WSHSY and CDR2 SAAADI.

In its sample, this clone was seen a few times. The rearrangement links TRBV6-6 to TRBJ2-7; D is possibly TRBD1 (6 bases). This CDR3 is built from 14 residues. V was clipped by 7 bases and J by 2 bases, with 15 bases between them. The germline V gene has CDR1 MNHNY and CDR2 SVGAGI (reference sequence). CDR3 residues: CASTIPGVPYEQYF. CDR3 bases: TGTGCCAGCACCATCCCAGGGGTCCCCTACGAGCAGTACTTC.

V gene TRBV3-1 (or the pseudogene TRBV3-2) combines with J gene TRBJ2-1, with D perhaps TRBD2 (7 bases). Trimming pared 0 bases from V and 8 bases from J, leaving 23 bases between. CDR1 and CDR2 (germline): LGHDT, YNNKEL (reference sequence). The CDR3 totals 18 residues. In DNA, the CDR3 is TGTGCCAGCAGCCAAGAAGGGGTGCGTGTGGGGGGGCGGTATGAGCAGTTCTTC. It codes for CASSQEGVRVGGRYEQFF.